The clone carrying this T cell receptor (beta chain) has only a few counts. What it recognizes is unknown. This record belongs to a study of blood T cells in healthy people across ages. Study-level information: In model experiments, template switching was able to capture about one barcoded beta molecule for every two T cells that were present.

Primed by a sample-barcoded 5' primer and a J-beta primer mix, a second PCR proceeded for roughly 7 to 12 cycles. A 12-random-nucleotide template-switch adaptor tagged each cDNA molecule. Any given sample supplied a minimum of 2.5 million CDR3-containing paired-end reads. MiXCR was run by TCRdb on the 5' RACE reads, yielding one entry per CDR3 protein. The table lists over 950,000 distinct CDR3 sequences, roughly 51% of them singletons, with about a fifth in the top ten. Looked up from germline, CDR1 is KGHSY and CDR2 is FQNENV. The CDR3 totals 13 residues. The V and J ends lost 0 bases and 8 bases respectively, with 9 bases between them. Study-wide results and caveats: Aged donors had fewer naive CD4+ cells and lower diversity than long-lived donors.

The sample comprised blood. This clonotype was sampled from a woman aged 55 to 70 in good health. The chain combines TRBV16 with TRBJ2-3; D is perhaps TRBD2 (6 bases). The CDR3 DNA sequence: TGTGCCAGCAGCCAATCCGAGGAGGGTACGCAGTATTTT. Residues: CASSQSEEGTQYF.